The 21 T cell receptor beta chains below come from one sample, sequenced in a study of cytomegalovirus exposure and HLA in healthy donors. This PCR relied on a set of 60 Vbeta primers and 13 Jbeta primers. The repertoire was sequenced with immunoSEQ multiplex PCR; TCRdb's copy has only in-frame clones and lacks some. The sample yields some 180,000 clones, roughly 90% seen once. The sample taken for sequencing was PBMCs. The origin of the receptors is a girl under three years old in good health and CMV-seronegative.

J is TRBJ2-5 and V is TRBV7-9; maybe TRBD1 (6 bases). The V end lost 5 bases, the J end lost 6 bases, and 13 bases lay between the germline ends. Germline CDR1 and CDR2: SEHNR and FQNEAQ (reference sequence). This CDR3 is built from 13 residues. This CDR3 reads CASSPDSLKTQYF. The DNA for the CDR3 is TGTGCCAGCAGCCCGGACAGTCTTAAGACCCAGTACTTC.

V and J are TRBV19 and TRBJ1-6; the match to TRBD1 covers 9 bases. CDR3 size: 15 residues. V shed 4 bases, J shed 13 bases, and the junction held 11 bases outside the gene matches. CDR1 LNHDA and CDR2 SQIVND come from the germline V gene (reference sequence). The CDR3 nucleotides read TGTGCCAGTAGTAGCGCCGGTGGGACAGGGTGGCCCCTCCACTTT. Protein: CASSSAGGTGWPLHF. Using reference TRBV19 and TRBJ1-6 for the parts outside the CDR3, the full variable domain is DGGITQSPKYLFRKEGQNVTLSCEQNLNHDAMYWYRQDPGQGLRLIYYSQIVNDFQKGDIAEGYSVSREKKESFPLTVTSAQKNPTAFYLCASSSAGGTGWPLHFGNGTRLTVT.

The rearrangement links TRBV4-1 to TRBJ2-5; 10 bases agree with TRBD1. The CDR3 covers 16 residues. Germline V CDR1 and CDR2: MGHRA, YSYEKL. The J segment lost 5 bases and the V segment lost 2 bases, leaving 8 bases of the junction unmatched. The CDR3 coding sequence is TGCGCCAGCAGCCAACCGACAGGGGGCGGTAGGGAGACCCAGTACTTC. Translating gives CASSQPTGGGRETQYF.

The chain combines TRBV2 with TRBJ2-3, with D unclear. CDR1 is SNHLY and CDR2 is FYNNEI in the germline V gene. V was pared by 6 bases and J by 4 bases, with 17 bases between. CDR3 length: 15 amino acids. The CDR3 loop is CASSVERRSPDTQYF. For the CDR3, the DNA is TGTGCCAGCAGCGTGGAGAGGAGATCCCCAGATACGCAGTATTTT.

This chain joins TRBV5-1 and TRBJ2-3; TRBD2 matches at 15 bases. V lost 4 bases to trimming and J lost 1 base; unmatched junction nucleotides: 4. Germline CDR1 reads SGHRS; CDR2 reads YFSETQ. This CDR3 has 17 amino acids. The CDR3 DNA sequence: TGCGCCAGCAGCCAACGGACTAGCGGGGGGGGCACAGATACGCAGTATTTT. Residues: CASSQRTSGGGTDTQYF.

This chain connects TRBV5-8 to TRBJ1-2; 8 nucleotides match TRBD1. The germline V gene encodes CDR1 SGHTS and CDR2 YDEGEE. The CDR3 runs to 13 residues. Trimming cost V 5 bases and J 7 bases; bases outside gene matches: 7. In nucleotides, the CDR3 is TGTGCCAGCAGAGGGACAGGAGTCAGTGGCTACACCTTC. The encoded protein is CASRGTGVSGYTF.

This chain joins TRBV19 and TRBJ2-1, with D unresolved. Germline V lookup: CDR1 LNHDA, CDR2 SQIVND (reference sequence). This CDR3 has 14 amino acids. The V and J ends lost 3 bases and 5 bases respectively, with 11 bases between them. As DNA, the CDR3 is TGTGCCAGTAGTATCTCTCGGTTCAACAATGAGCAGTTCTTC. Protein sequence: CASSISRFNNEQFF.

This sequence joins TRBV7-9 and TRBJ1-1; D not resolved. The V and J ends lost 2 bases and 2 bases respectively, with 9 bases between them. This CDR3 comprises 14 residues. In germline, CDR1 is SEHNR, CDR2 FQNEAQ (reference sequence). CDR3 in DNA: TGTGCCAGCAGCTTAATGTCGGGTAACACTGAAGCTTTCTTT. This sequence encodes CASSLMSGNTEAFF.

The genes are TRBV13 and TRBJ2-5; TRBD2 matches at 11 bases. The CDR3 has 16 residues. Germline CDR1 PRHDT, CDR2 FYEKMQ (reference sequence). The ends lost 2 bases at V and 4 bases at J; junction bases unmatched: 6. The CDR3 DNA sequence: TGTGCCAGCAGCTTATTAACTAGCGGGGGTTCAGAGACCCAGTACTTC. Its protein product is CASSLLTSGGSETQYF.

The chain couples TRBV28 to TRBJ1-1; perhaps TRBD1 as D (5 bases). CDR1 MDHEN and CDR2 SYDVKM come from the germline V gene. The CDR3 has 14 residues. Between the trimmed V and J ends, which lost 6 bases and 5 bases, there was a span of 16 bases. Here the CDR3 DNA reads TGTGCCAGCAGCCAGGGACCGGAGGGGACTGAAGCTTTCTTT. Protein: CASSQGPEGTEAFF.

This sequence joins TRBV7-7 and TRBJ2-3, with D uncertain. V was trimmed by 5 bases and J by 4 bases, leaving 10 bases between them. There are 13 residues in the CDR3. From germline, CDR1 is SSHAT and CDR2 FNYEAQ (reference sequence). The CDR3 DNA reads as TGTGCCAGCAGCCCGAGCGTCGCAGATACGCAGTATTTT. Translated: CASSPSVADTQYF.

The chain carries TRBV15 and TRBJ2-5; D is unresolved. Looked up from germline, CDR1 is LNHNV and CDR2 is YYDKDF (reference sequence). The V gene lost 0 bases and the J gene lost 7 bases, with 9 bases spanning the gap. The CDR3 is 13 residues long. CDR3 nucleotides: TGTGCCACCAGCAGAGATCGATTCGGGACCCAGTACTTC. Translating gives CATSRDRFGTQYF.

This clone has only a few counts. The chain links TRBV9 to TRBJ1-1; D unclear. Germline CDR1 reads SGDLS; CDR2 reads YYNGEE. V lost 0 bases and J 0 bases, leaving 3 bases between the germline ends. This CDR3 is built from 13 residues. The DNA for the CDR3 is TGTGCCAGCAGCGTAGACATGAACACTGAAGCTTTCTTT. Its protein product is CASSVDMNTEAFF.

This sequence joins TRBV2 and TRBJ2-1; 13 bases align to TRBD2. The germline gives CDR1 SNHLY, CDR2 FYNNEI. The CDR3 length is 18 residues. V gave up 3 bases and J gave up 5 bases; unmatched junction bases: 10. CDR3 nucleotides: TGTGCCAGCAGTGAGGGACTAGCGGGGATCCAAACTAACAATGAGCAGTTCTTC. It yields the protein CASSEGLAGIQTNNEQFF.

The chain carries TRBV9 and TRBJ2-3; 10 positions match TRBD2. V dropped 1 base and J dropped 4; count of bases not matched to a gene: 6. Germline V gives CDR1 SGDLS, CDR2 YYNGEE. This CDR3 spans 16 amino acids. The CDR3 loop reads CASSVFSGGLADTQYF. The CDR3 nucleotides are TGTGCCAGCAGCGTATTTAGCGGGGGGTTGGCAGATACGCAGTATTTT.

The chain employs TRBV4-3 and TRBJ1-2; 8 nucleotides line up with TRBD1. This CDR3 region has 19 residues. With 2 bases clipped from V and 0 bases from J, the junction kept 14 bases outside the gene matches. CDR1 is LGHNA and CDR2 is YSLEER in the germline V gene. The CDR3 is CASSQTNFRGLVSNYGYTF. CDR3 in DNA: TGCGCCAGCAGCCAAACAAATTTCAGGGGGCTGGTCTCTAACTATGGCTACACCTTC.

The rearrangement joins TRBV11-1 to TRBJ2-7, with D maybe TRBD2 (7 bases). CDR1 and CDR2 (germline): SGHAT, FQDESV (reference sequence). Deletions cut 11 bases from V and 0 bases from J, with 14 bases between. This CDR3 has 13 amino acids. CDR3 sequence (DNA): TGTGCCGGCGGGGGCGCCGACTCCTACGAGCAGTACTTC. It specifies CAGGGADSYEQYF.

The genes are TRBV7-9 and TRBJ1-3; D not resolved. V dropped 5 bases and J dropped 0 bases, with 14 bases sitting between them. The CDR3 runs to 16 residues. Germline V gene sequence: CDR1 SEHNR, CDR2 FQNEAQ (reference sequence). The CDR3 bases are TGTGCCAGCAGCCTAGTGGCCGGAGGCTCTGGAAACACCATATATTTT. This gives the protein CASSLVAGGSGNTIYF.

The rearrangement joins TRBV2 to TRBJ2-7; a possible D gene is TRBD1 (5 bases). Germline V gene lookup returns CDR1 SNHLY and CDR2 FYNNEI. V gave up 7 bases and J gave up 3 bases, with 10 bases separating them. CDR3 length: 12 amino acids. For the CDR3, the DNA is TGTGCCAGCAAGGGGCGCGGCTACGAGCAGTACTTC. Translation: CASKGRGYEQYF. Supplemented by reference TRBV2 and TRBJ2-7, the full variable domain reads EPEVTQTPSHQVTQMGQEVILRCVPISNHLYFYWYRQILGQKVEFLVSFYNNEISEKSEIFDDQFSVERPDGSNFTLKIRSTKLEDSAMYFCASKGRGYEQYFGPGTRLTVT.

The rearrangement uses TRBV30 and TRBJ1-6; 8 bases map to TRBD1. Germline CDR1 reads GTSNPN; CDR2 reads SVGIG (reference sequence). V was clipped by 5 bases and J by 10 bases; unmatched bases: 7. This CDR3 region has 13 residues. The CDR3 region has the DNA TGTGCCTGGGGACAGGGCCAAGGATCACCCCTCCACTTT. Protein: CAWGQGQGSPLHF. Drawing the rest from reference TRBV30 and TRBJ1-6, the complete variable domain is SQTIHQWPATLVQPVGSPLSLECTVEGTSNPNLYWYRQAAGRGLQLLFYSVGIGQISSEVPQNLSASRPQDRQFILSSKKLLLSDSGFYLCAWGQGQGSPLHFGNGTRLTVT.

This clone was counted once. The gene calls are TRBV6-6 and TRBJ2-2; 10 bases are shared with TRBD2. The CDR3 covers 15 residues. Germline CDR1 and CDR2: MNHNY and SVGAGI (reference sequence). Losses at the gene ends were 5 bases for V and 2 bases for J; bases not matched to a gene: 2. The CDR3 DNA is TGTGCCAGCAGTCGGACTAGCGGAAACACCGGGGAGCTGTTTTTT. Its protein product is CASSRTSGNTGELFF.